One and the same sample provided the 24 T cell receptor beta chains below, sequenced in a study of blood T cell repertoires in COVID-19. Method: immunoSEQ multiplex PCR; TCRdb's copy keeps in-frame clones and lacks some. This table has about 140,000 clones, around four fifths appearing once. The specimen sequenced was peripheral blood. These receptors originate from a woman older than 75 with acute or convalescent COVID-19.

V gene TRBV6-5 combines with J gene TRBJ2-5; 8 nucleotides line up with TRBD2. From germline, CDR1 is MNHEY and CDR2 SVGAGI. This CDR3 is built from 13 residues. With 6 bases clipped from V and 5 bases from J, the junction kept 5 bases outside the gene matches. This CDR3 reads CASRYSGAETQYF. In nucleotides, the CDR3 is TGTGCCAGCAGATATAGCGGGGCGGAGACCCAGTACTTC.

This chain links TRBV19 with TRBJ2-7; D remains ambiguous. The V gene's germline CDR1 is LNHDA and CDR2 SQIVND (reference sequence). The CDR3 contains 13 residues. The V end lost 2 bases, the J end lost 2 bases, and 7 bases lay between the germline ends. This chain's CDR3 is CASSIIPAYEQYF. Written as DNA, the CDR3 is TGTGCCAGTAGTATAATCCCGGCCTACGAGCAGTACTTC.

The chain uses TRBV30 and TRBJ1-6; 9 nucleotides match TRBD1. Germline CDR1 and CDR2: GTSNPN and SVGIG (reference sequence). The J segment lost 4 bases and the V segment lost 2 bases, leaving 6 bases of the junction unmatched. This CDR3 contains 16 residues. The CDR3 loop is CAWSSLTGGYNSPLHF. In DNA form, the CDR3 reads TGTGCCTGGAGTTCCTTGACAGGGGGGTATAATTCACCCCTCCACTTT.

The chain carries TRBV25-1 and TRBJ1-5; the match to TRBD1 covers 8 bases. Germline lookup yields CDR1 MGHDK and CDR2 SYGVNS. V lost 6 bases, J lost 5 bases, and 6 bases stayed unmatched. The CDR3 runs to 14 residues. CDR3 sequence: CASSPGGNYQPQHF. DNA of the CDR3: TGTGCCAGCAGCCCAGGGGGCAATTATCAGCCCCAGCATTTT.

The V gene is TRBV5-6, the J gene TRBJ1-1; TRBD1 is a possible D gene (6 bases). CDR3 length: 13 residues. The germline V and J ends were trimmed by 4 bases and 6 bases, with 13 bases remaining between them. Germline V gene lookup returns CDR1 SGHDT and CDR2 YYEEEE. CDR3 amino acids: CASSTSGASEAFF. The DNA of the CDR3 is TGTGCCAGCAGCACATCAGGGGCGTCTGAAGCTTTCTTT.

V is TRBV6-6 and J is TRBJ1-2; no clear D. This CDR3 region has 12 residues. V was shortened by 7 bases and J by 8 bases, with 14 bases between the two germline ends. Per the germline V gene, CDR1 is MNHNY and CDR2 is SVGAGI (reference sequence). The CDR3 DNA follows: TGTGCCAGCACCTCTTATCGAGAAGGCTACACCTTC. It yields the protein CASTSYREGYTF.

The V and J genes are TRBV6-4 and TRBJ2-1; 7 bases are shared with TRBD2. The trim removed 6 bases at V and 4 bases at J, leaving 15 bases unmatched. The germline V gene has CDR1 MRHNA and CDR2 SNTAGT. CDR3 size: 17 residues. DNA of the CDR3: TGTGCCAGCAGCCCGCAGCCCGAGGGAGCGGGGTACAATGAGCAGTTCTTC. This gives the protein CASSPQPEGAGYNEQFF.

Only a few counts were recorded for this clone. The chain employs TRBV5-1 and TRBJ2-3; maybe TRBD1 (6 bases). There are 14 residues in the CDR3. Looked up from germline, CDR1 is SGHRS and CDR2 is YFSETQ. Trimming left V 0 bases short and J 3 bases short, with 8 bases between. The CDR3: CASSLGGLTDTQYF. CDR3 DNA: TGCGCCAGCAGCTTGGGGGGGCTTACAGATACGCAGTATTTT. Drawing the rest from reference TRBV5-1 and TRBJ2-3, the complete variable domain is KAGVTQTPRYLIKTRGQQVTLSCSPISGHRSVSWYQQTPGQGLQFLFEYFSETQRNKGNFPGRFSGRQFSNSRSEMNVSTLELGDSALYLCASSLGGLTDTQYFGPGTRLTVL.

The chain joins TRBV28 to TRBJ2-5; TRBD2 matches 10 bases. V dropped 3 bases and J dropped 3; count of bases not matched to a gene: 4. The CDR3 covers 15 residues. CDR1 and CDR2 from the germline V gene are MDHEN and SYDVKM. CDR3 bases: TGTGCCAGCAGTTTCGTCGGGACTAGCGAAGAGACCCAGTACTTC. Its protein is CASSFVGTSEETQYF.

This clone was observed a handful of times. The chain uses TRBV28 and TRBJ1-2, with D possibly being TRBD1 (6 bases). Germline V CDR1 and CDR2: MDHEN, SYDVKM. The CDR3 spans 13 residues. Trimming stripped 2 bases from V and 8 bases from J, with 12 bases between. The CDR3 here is CASSLISGDGYTF. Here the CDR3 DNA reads TGTGCCAGCAGTTTAATTTCAGGGGACGGCTACACCTTC.

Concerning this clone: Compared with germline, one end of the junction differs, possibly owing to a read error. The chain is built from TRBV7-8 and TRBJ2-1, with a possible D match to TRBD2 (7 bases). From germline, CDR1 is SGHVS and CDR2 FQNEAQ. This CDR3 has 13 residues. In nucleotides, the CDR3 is TGTGCCAGCAGCTTAGCGCCCGCGGGGGCAGTAGTCTTC. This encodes CASSLAPAGAVVF.

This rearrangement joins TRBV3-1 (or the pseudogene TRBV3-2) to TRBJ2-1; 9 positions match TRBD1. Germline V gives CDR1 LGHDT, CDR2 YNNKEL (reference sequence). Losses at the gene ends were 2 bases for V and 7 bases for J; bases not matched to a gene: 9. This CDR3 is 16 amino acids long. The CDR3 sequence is CASSQTPGQGRNEQFF. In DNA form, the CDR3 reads TGTGCCAGCAGCCAAACCCCGGGACAGGGTCGAAATGAGCAGTTCTTC.

The DNA of the CDR3 is TGTGCCAGCAGCTCTCCGACGGTTGGACAGGGTGGAAATTCACCCCTCCACTTT. Translating it yields CASSSPTVGQGGNSPLHF. This sequence joins TRBV5-8 and TRBJ1-6; 8 nucleotides align to TRBD1. The CDR3 has 18 amino acids. Germline CDR1 and CDR2: SGHTS and YDEGEE. V shed 3 bases, J shed 7 bases, and the junction held 15 bases outside the gene matches.

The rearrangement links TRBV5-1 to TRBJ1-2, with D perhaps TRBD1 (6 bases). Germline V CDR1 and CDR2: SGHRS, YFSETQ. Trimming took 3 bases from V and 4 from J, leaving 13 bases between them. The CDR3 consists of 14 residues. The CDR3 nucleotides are TGCGCCAGCAGCTCTGGGGGCGCGGGCTATGGCTACACCTTC. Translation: CASSSGGAGYGYTF.

The CDR3 sequence is CASSFTLGGALFF. CDR3 coding DNA: TGTGCCAGCAGTTTCACGTTGGGGGGTGCTCTGTTTTTT. The chain employs TRBV12-3 or TRBV12-4 and TRBJ1-4; D might be TRBD1 (5 bases). CDR3 length equals 13 residues. With 3 bases removed from V and 14 bases from J, the gap between germline ends came to 16 bases.

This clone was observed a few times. CDR3 DNA sequence: TGCGCCAGCAGCCAAGTATCCGGGACAGTAAATGAAAAACTGTTTTTT. It specifies CASSQVSGTVNEKLFF. The J gene is TRBJ1-4, the V gene TRBV4-1; the match to TRBD1 covers 7 bases. J was trimmed by 5 bases and V by 1 base; bases with no gene match: 7. Per the germline V gene, CDR1 is MGHRA and CDR2 is YSYEKL. This CDR3 spans 16 amino acids.

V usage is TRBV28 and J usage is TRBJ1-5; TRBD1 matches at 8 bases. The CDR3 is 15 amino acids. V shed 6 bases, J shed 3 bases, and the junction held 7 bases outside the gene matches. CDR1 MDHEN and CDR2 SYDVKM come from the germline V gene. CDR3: CASSPDRGFNQPQHF. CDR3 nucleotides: TGTGCCAGCAGCCCCGACAGGGGTTTCAATCAGCCCCAGCATTTT.

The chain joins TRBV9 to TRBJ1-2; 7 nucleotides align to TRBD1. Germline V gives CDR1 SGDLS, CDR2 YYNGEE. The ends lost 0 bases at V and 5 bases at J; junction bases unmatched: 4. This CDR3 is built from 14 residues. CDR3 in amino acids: CASSVAPGGYGYTF. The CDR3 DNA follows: TGTGCCAGCAGCGTAGCTCCAGGGGGGTATGGCTACACCTTC. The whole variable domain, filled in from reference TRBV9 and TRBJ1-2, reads DSGVTQTPKHLITATGQRVTLRCSPRSGDLSVYWYQQSLDQGLQFLIQYYNGEERAKGNILERFSAQQFPDLHSELNLSSLELGDSALYFCASSVAPGGYGYTFGSGTRLTVV.

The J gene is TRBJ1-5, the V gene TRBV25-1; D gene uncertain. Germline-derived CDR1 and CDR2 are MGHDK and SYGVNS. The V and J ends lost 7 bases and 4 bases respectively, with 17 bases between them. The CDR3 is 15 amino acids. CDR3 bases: TGTGCCAGCACCTGCCGAGGCCCCTTTAATCAGCCCCAGCATTTT. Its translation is CASTCRGPFNQPQHF. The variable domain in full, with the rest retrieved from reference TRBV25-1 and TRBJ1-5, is EADIYQTPRYLVIGTGKKITLECSQTMGHDKMYWYQQDPGMELHLIHYSYGVNSTEKGDLSSESTVSRIRTEHFPLTLESARPSHTSQYLCASTCRGPFNQPQHFGDGTRLSIL.

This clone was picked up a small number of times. The CDR3 DNA follows: TGTGCCAGCCTAGACAGGGGGAACACTGAAGCTTTCTTT. It codes for CASLDRGNTEAFF. V usage is TRBV28 and J usage is TRBJ1-1; 8 bases line up with TRBD1. This CDR3 comprises 13 residues. V dropped 8 bases and J dropped 1; count of bases not matched to a gene: 3. Germline V gene lookup returns CDR1 MDHEN and CDR2 SYDVKM.

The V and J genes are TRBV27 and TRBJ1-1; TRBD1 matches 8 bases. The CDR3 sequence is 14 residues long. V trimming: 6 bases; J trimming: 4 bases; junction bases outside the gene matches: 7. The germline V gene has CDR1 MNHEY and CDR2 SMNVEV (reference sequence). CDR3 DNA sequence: TGTGCCAGCAGCCCAGTGGGGACAGGCACTGAAGCTTTCTTT. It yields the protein CASSPVGTGTEAFF.

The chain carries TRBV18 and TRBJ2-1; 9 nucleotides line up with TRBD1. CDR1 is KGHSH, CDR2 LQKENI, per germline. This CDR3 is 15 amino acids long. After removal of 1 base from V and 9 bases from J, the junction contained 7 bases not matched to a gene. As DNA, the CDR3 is TGTGCCAGCTCACCACTAGGGACAGGGCTCGCTGAGCAGTTCTTC. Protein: CASSPLGTGLAEQFF.

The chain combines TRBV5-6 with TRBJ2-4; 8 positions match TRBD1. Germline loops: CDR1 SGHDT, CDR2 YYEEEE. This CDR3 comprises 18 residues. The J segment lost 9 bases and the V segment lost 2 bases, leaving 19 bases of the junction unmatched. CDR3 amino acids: CASSFNQGLRTGYGIQYF. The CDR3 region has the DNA TGTGCCAGCAGCTTCAACCAGGGCCTTCGGACAGGGTACGGCATTCAGTACTTC.

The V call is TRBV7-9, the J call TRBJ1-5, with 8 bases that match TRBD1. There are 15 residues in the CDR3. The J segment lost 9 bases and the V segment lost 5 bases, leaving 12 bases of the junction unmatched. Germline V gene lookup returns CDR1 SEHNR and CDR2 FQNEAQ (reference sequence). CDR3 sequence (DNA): TGTGCCAGCAGCCAGACGACAGGGGAAGAGAGGCCCCAGCATTTT. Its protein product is CASSQTTGEERPQHF. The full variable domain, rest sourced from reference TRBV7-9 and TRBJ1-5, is DTGVSQNPRHKITKRGQNVTFRCDPISEHNRLYWYRQTLGQGPEFLTYFQNEAQLEKSRLLSDRFSAERPKGSFSTLEIQRTEQGDSAMYLCASSQTTGEERPQHFGDGTRLSIL.